A single sample gave rise to the 5 T cell receptor beta chains below, sequenced in a study of response to subunit inactivated influenza vaccine. Via MiXCR, TCRdb re-called the RT-PCR reads, giving one row per CDR3 protein. Of about 480,000 distinct CDR3 sequences in the sample, 25% were seen once. The sequencing here drew on CD4+ T cells sorted from PBMCs, taken more than 4 days after vaccination. All receptors come from a middle-aged man who received an inactivated influenza vaccine.

V gene TRBV6-2 or TRBV6-3 combines with J gene TRBJ2-7; D assignment may be TRBD1 or TRBD2 (5 bases each). Germline V CDR1 and CDR2: MNHEY, SVGEGT. This CDR3 comprises 11 residues. Trimming pared 5 bases from V and 7 bases from J, leaving 9 bases between. The CDR3, as DNA: TGTGCCAGCAGTAACGAGGGGGAGCAGTACTTC. Amino acid sequence: CASSNEGEQYF.

This clonotype occurred a few times. J is TRBJ2-7 and V is TRBV14; D is uncertain. The V end lost 4 bases, the J end lost 2 bases, and 6 bases lay between the germline ends. Germline values: CDR1 SGHDN, CDR2 FVKESK. The CDR3 covers 12 residues. The CDR3 reads CASSRNAYEQYF. The CDR3 DNA follows: TGTGCCAGCAGCCGAAATGCCTACGAGCAGTACTTC. The variable domain in full, with the rest retrieved from reference TRBV14 and TRBJ2-7, is EAGVTQFPSHSVIEKGQTVTLRCDPISGHDNLYWYRRVMGKEIKFLLHFVKESKQDESGMPNNRFLAERTGGTYSTLKVQPAELEDSGVYFCASSRNAYEQYFGPGTRLTVT.

This clonotype was seen a few times. The chain uses TRBV20-1 and TRBJ2-5; possible D gene TRBD1, 5 bases. CDR1 DFQATT and CDR2 SNEGSKA come from the germline V gene (reference sequence). This CDR3 is built from 17 residues. Trimming took off 1 base at V and 2 bases at J, with 20 bases between the two ends. The CDR3 sequence is CSARALPATELQETQYF. CDR3 DNA: TGCAGTGCTAGAGCCCTACCGGCGACAGAGCTACAAGAGACCCAGTACTTC.

The sample holds a few counts of this clonotype. V gene TRBV7-2 combines with J gene TRBJ2-5; TRBD1 agrees at 7 bases. Germline loops: CDR1 SGHTA, CDR2 FQGNSA. Unmatched junction bases numbered 6, after V lost 1 base and J lost 7 bases. CDR3 size: 14 residues. CDR3 amino acids: CASSLGPAGGTQYF. In DNA form, the CDR3 reads TGTGCCAGCAGCTTAGGACCCGCAGGGGGGACCCAGTACTTC.

The sample holds a few counts of this clonotype. The V call is TRBV5-1, the J call TRBJ1-4; 8 nucleotides match TRBD1. The CDR3 length is 15 residues. J lost 7 bases, V lost 4 bases, and 9 bases had no gene match. The germline V gene has CDR1 SGHRS and CDR2 YFSETQ. The DNA for the CDR3 is TGCGCCAGCAGCCCGCCGGGACAGGCAGGTGAAAAACTGTTTTTT. Translated, it gives CASSPPGQAGEKLFF.